This TCR beta chain was sequenced during a study of OX40 agonist ivuxolimab in advanced cancers. Findings and limits, study-wide: Normalized T-cell clonal expansion was also low in some nonresponders.

Germline V gives CDR1 LNHNV, CDR2 YYDKDF (reference sequence). Trimming pared 3 bases from V and 2 bases from J, leaving 14 bases between. The CDR3 has 15 residues. Generated by immunoSEQ multiplex PCR, the TCRdb table keeps only in-frame clones and is missing some. Altogether tens of thousands of clones are present, around 93% being singletons, with the ten largest covering roughly 12%. Notes on this clone: What it recognizes is unknown.

The chain is built from TRBV15 and TRBJ2-7, with a tentative D call TRBD1 (6 bases). This TCR derives from an adult with an advanced solid tumor such as melanoma, head and neck, liver or kidney cancer. The material sequenced was CD4+ or CD8+ T cells sorted from blood, taken in a trial of the OX40 agonist ivuxolimab. In DNA form, the CDR3 reads TGTGCCACCAGCAGTGCCCTACAGGGACCCTACGAGCAGTACTTC. As protein: CATSSALQGPYEQYF. Based on the CDR3 plus reference TRBV15 and TRBJ2-7, the full variable domain is DAMVIQNPRYQVTQFGKPVTLSCSQTLNHNVMYWYQQKSSQAPKLLFHYYDKDFNNEADTPDNFQSRRPNTSFCFLDIRSPGLGDTAMYLCATSSALQGPYEQYFGPGTRLTVT.